This TCR beta chain was found in a study of technical replicates of blood from a few donors. Germline V gene lookup returns CDR1 SEHNR and CDR2 FQNEAQ (reference sequence). V was shortened by 1 base and J by 1 base, with 10 bases between the two germline ends. CDR3 length equals 15 residues. The data were produced by immunoSEQ multiplex PCR, yet TCRdb's version contains in-frame clones alone and is incomplete. The sample contains 75,000 to 100,000 clones, about 94% of which appear only once. Material for sequencing was T cells isolated from PBMCs. The clonotype comes from a human donor in good health. The V and J genes are TRBV7-9 and TRBJ1-1, with D unresolved. The CDR3 protein is CASSLGGSGNTEAFF. The CDR3 DNA is TGTGCCAGCAGCTTAGGTGGGTCGGGGAACACTGAAGCTTTCTTT.